The 6 T cell receptor beta chains below were found in one sample sequenced in a study of T cell repertoires in cytomegalovirus infection. In TCRdb, the reads were re-called with MiXCR into one record per CDR3 protein. The data hold about 180,000 distinct CDR3 sequences, with approximately 15% observed a single time. The source material was PBMCs. These receptors were obtained from a human donor in good health (CMV status not recorded). Some clones in this sample may be carry-over from other donors' samples.

This clonotype was recorded at least ten times. V gene TRBV7-2 combines with J gene TRBJ2-3; 8 bases fit TRBD2. CDR3 length: 16 residues. Germline assignment: CDR1 SGHTA and CDR2 FQGNSA. V was pared by 1 base and J by 6 bases, with 9 bases of the junction left unmatched. The CDR3 DNA reads as TGTGCCAGCAGCTTAGGCGTAGCGGGGAGATTGGATACGCAGTATTTT. It is translated as CASSLGVAGRLDTQYF.

The chain is built from TRBV15 and TRBJ1-1, with D hard to call. Germline V gives CDR1 LNHNV, CDR2 YYDKDF (reference sequence). The germline V and J ends were trimmed by 4 bases and 5 bases, with 17 bases remaining between them. CDR3 length: 15 residues. The CDR3 loop reads CATSTHQGRRTEAFF. The CDR3 region has the DNA TGTGCCACCAGCACCCATCAAGGAAGGAGGACTGAAGCTTTCTTT.

This clonotype was detected many times. The chain joins TRBV7-2 to TRBJ1-1, with TRBD1 as a possible D gene (6 bases). The V gene lost 6 bases and the J gene lost 7 bases, with 18 bases spanning the gap. The CDR3 runs to 14 residues. Germline V gene sequence: CDR1 SGHTA, CDR2 FQGNSA. CDR3 sequence: CASSPSGGLGEAFF. CDR3 DNA sequence: TGTGCCAGCAGTCCCTCCGGGGGCTTGGGTGAAGCTTTCTTT.

This clonotype was seen at least ten times. The J gene is TRBJ1-1, the V gene TRBV7-2; possibly TRBD1 for D (5 bases). Germline V gives CDR1 SGHTA, CDR2 FQGNSA. V dropped 4 bases and J dropped 7 bases, with 13 bases sitting between them. The CDR3 has 13 amino acids. CDR3 sequence (DNA): TGTGCCAGCAGCTCGAGGACACCCGGTGAAGCTTTCTTT. Protein sequence: CASSSRTPGEAFF.

This clonotype was seen many times. This sequence joins TRBV12-3 or TRBV12-4 and TRBJ1-6; D might be TRBD1 (5 bases). The CDR3 has 18 residues. V lost 3 bases to trimming and J lost 7 bases, with 22 bases between them. CDR3 loop: CASSFQGPNPYANSPLHF. The DNA of the CDR3 is TGTGCCAGCAGTTTTCAGGGACCCAACCCGTACGCCAATTCACCCCTCCACTTT.

There are many counts of this clonotype. The chain joins TRBV7-9 to TRBJ2-1; D perhaps matches TRBD2 (5 bases). Trimming removed 5 bases from V and 3 bases from J, with 11 bases in between. CDR1 is SEHNR and CDR2 is FQNEAQ in the germline V gene (reference sequence). The CDR3 covers 14 residues. The CDR3 DNA is TGTGCCAGCAGCCTTCCCCGGGACTACAATGAGCAGTTCTTC. It codes for CASSLPRDYNEQFF.